What follows are 25 T cell receptor beta chains derived from one specimen sequenced in a study of beta chain features in type 1 diabetes. As every portion of the isolated RNA was reverse transcribed, the sequencing read expressed TCRB transcripts. Generated by immunoSEQ multiplex PCR, the TCRdb table keeps only in-frame clones and is missing some. Of roughly 240,000 clones listed, 13% to 15% are singletons. The sequencing input was naive CD4+ T cells from blood. These receptors were collected from a woman aged 40 to 49 in good health.

In its sample, this clone was seen a few times. The chain employs TRBV29-1 and TRBJ1-3, with D unresolved. V lost 8 bases, J lost 3 bases, and 20 bases lay in between. Germline loops: CDR1 SQVTM, CDR2 ANQGSEA. The CDR3 extends over 15 amino acids. CDR3 bases: TGCAGCAACTCCCCCGGGTGTCTCTTTGGAAACACCATATATTTT. Amino acid sequence: CSNSPGCLFGNTIYF. Based on the CDR3 plus reference TRBV29-1 and TRBJ1-3, the full variable domain is SAVISQKPSRDICQRGTSLTIQCQVDSQVTMMFWYRQQPGQSLTLIATANQGSEATYESGFVIDKFPISRPNLTFSTLTVSNMSPEDSSIYLCSNSPGCLFGNTIYFGEGSWLTVV.

This clone came up a few times. The chain uses TRBV10-3 and TRBJ2-1; possibly TRBD1 for D (6 bases). Germline CDR1 and CDR2: ENHRY and SYGVKD. Trimming removed 0 bases from V and 9 bases from J, with 6 bases in between. The CDR3 has 12 residues. The CDR3 spells CAISESGGEQFF. CDR3 bases: TGTGCCATCAGTGAGTCAGGGGGTGAGCAGTTCTTC.

In its sample, this clone was seen a few times. The chain is built from TRBV11-2 and TRBJ2-2; TRBD2 aligns across 9 bases. The germline gives CDR1 SGHAT, CDR2 FQNNGV. The CDR3 runs 16 residues. V lost 3 bases, J lost 6 bases, and 8 bases stayed unmatched. The CDR3 spells CASSFLAGSSPGELFF. The CDR3 nucleotides are TGTGCCAGCAGCTTTCTAGCGGGGAGCTCCCCCGGGGAGCTGTTTTTT.

The chain recombines TRBV7-2 with TRBJ1-1; TRBD1 is a possible D gene (6 bases). The ends were cut back, 2 bases at V and 5 bases at J, with 12 bases in the middle. This CDR3 is built from 14 residues. Germline CDR1 is SGHTA and CDR2 is FQGNSA. This CDR3 is CASSLLRGGTEAFF. CDR3 DNA sequence: TGTGCCAGCAGCTTACTCAGGGGTGGGACTGAAGCTTTCTTT.

This clone was counted a single time. This sequence joins TRBV18 and TRBJ1-1; D might be TRBD1 (5 bases). The CDR3 loop spans 15 amino acids. The V gene's germline CDR1 is KGHSH and CDR2 LQKENI. Trimming cost V 6 bases and J 2 bases, with 16 bases left between them. This CDR3 is CASSPVRGGNTEAFF. DNA of the CDR3: TGTGCCAGCTCCCCCGTTCGCGGGGGAAACACTGAAGCTTTCTTT.

The chain carries TRBV5-1 and TRBJ2-5; D not certain. CDR1 SGHRS and CDR2 YFSETQ come from the germline V gene. The CDR3 runs 16 residues. Trimming took off 4 bases at V and 2 bases at J, with 18 bases between the two ends. CDR3: CASSPRQVGLQETQYF. In nucleotides, the CDR3 is TGCGCCAGCAGCCCCCGGCAAGTGGGCCTACAAGAGACCCAGTACTTC.

The chain uses TRBV7-2 and TRBJ1-2; 7 bases agree with TRBD1. With 4 bases clipped from V and 0 bases from J, the junction kept 8 bases outside the gene matches. Germline V gene sequence: CDR1 SGHTA, CDR2 FQGNSA. The CDR3 extends over 16 amino acids. In DNA form, the CDR3 reads TGTGCCAGCAGCTCAACCGACAGGGAAGCTAACTATGGCTACACCTTC. Translating gives CASSSTDREANYGYTF.

This clone showed up just a few times. V usage is TRBV5-1 and J usage is TRBJ2-3, with D possibly matching TRBD2 (5 bases). Looked up from germline, CDR1 is SGHRS and CDR2 is YFSETQ. The CDR3 runs 15 residues. V was cut by 4 bases and J by 0 bases, with 12 bases left in between. CDR3 protein: CASSPGLQSTDTQYF. CDR3 in DNA: TGCGCCAGCAGCCCAGGACTCCAAAGCACAGATACGCAGTATTTT.

The chain carries TRBV7-9 and TRBJ1-4, with D uncertain. The germline CDR1 and CDR2 sequences are SEHNR and FQNEAQ (reference sequence). The CDR3 extends over 12 amino acids. V gave up 5 bases and J gave up 8 bases, with 9 bases separating them. The chain's CDR3 is CASSLGGEKLFF. CDR3 DNA sequence: TGTGCCAGCAGCCTCGGAGGAGAAAAACTGTTTTTT.

The chain employs TRBV5-1 and TRBJ2-7, with 7 positions matching TRBD2. The CDR3 loop spans 15 amino acids. V trimming: 2 bases; J trimming: 1 base; junction bases outside the gene matches: 6. The germline CDR1 and CDR2 sequences are SGHRS and YFSETQ. CDR3 DNA: TGCGCCAGCAGCTTTGAACTAGCGCCGTCCTACGAGCAGTACTTC. It translates to CASSFELAPSYEQYF.

The chain carries TRBV7-2 and TRBJ2-3, with D unresolved. Germline loops: CDR1 SGHTA, CDR2 FQGNSA. The ends were cut back, 5 bases at V and 10 bases at J, with 19 bases in the middle. CDR3 size: 14 residues. CDR3 bases: TGTGCCAGCAGCCCCTCGACTGTTTCGGTCCCGCAGTATTTT. Protein sequence: CASSPSTVSVPQYF.

This clone was seen a few times. The chain uses TRBV10-1 and TRBJ2-3, with a weak D call TRBD2 (5 bases). Per germline, CDR1 WNHNN and CDR2 SYGVQD (reference sequence). With 0 bases removed from V and 6 bases from J, the gap between germline ends came to 13 bases. The CDR3 runs to 15 residues. CDR3 in amino acids: CASSESPSPMDTQYF. In DNA, the CDR3 is TGCGCCAGCAGTGAGTCCCCTAGCCCCATGGATACGCAGTATTTT.

The V call is TRBV11-2, the J call TRBJ2-5; TRBD1 matches at 7 bases. The CDR3 is 15 residues long. CDR1 SGHAT and CDR2 FQNNGV come from the germline V gene. V gave up 6 bases and J gave up 1 base; unmatched junction bases: 8. The CDR3 coding sequence is TGTGCCAGCAGGGGAACGGGACAGCCCCAAGAGACCCAGTACTTC. This codes for CASRGTGQPQETQYF.

This clone turned up a few times. The chain joins TRBV10-2 to TRBJ2-1; 10 bases fit TRBD2. CDR3 length: 15 amino acids. V lost 5 bases and J lost 2; bases outside the gene matches: 3. Germline-derived CDR1 and CDR2 are WSHSY and SAAADI. CDR3 amino acids: CASSRLAGAYNEQFF. Written as DNA, the CDR3 is TGCGCCAGCAGTCGCCTAGCGGGGGCCTACAATGAGCAGTTCTTC.

V gene TRBV9 combines with J gene TRBJ2-1; TRBD2 is a possible D gene (6 bases). Germline CDR1 is SGDLS and CDR2 is YYNGEE. Trimming left V 3 bases short and J 3 bases short, with 13 bases between. The CDR3 is made up of 15 amino acids. CDR3 DNA sequence: TGTGCCAGCAGCGCGGCGGGATGGGGCTACAATGAGCAGTTCTTC. Translation gives CASSAAGWGYNEQFF.

The rearrangement uses TRBV19 and TRBJ2-7; 8 bases fit TRBD1. Germline V CDR1 and CDR2: LNHDA, SQIVND (reference sequence). This CDR3 has 13 residues. Unmatched junction bases numbered 6, after V lost 5 bases and J lost 6 bases. The CDR3, as DNA: TGTGCCAGTAGTTCGGACAGGGTGCGCGAGCAGTACTTC. Translated, it gives CASSSDRVREQYF. The variable domain in full, completed from reference TRBV19 and TRBJ2-7, reads DGGITQSPKYLFRKEGQNVTLSCEQNLNHDAMYWYRQDPGQGLRLIYYSQIVNDFQKGDIAEGYSVSREKKESFPLTVTSAQKNPTAFYLCASSSDRVREQYFGPGTRLTVT.

The V and J genes are TRBV9 and TRBJ1-4, with D possibly matching TRBD1 (5 bases). In germline, CDR1 is SGDLS, CDR2 YYNGEE. Between the trimmed V and J ends, which lost 3 bases and 6 bases, there was a span of 18 bases. This CDR3 has 16 residues. Here the CDR3 reads CASSADIAQGYEKLFF. CDR3 bases: TGTGCCAGCAGCGCCGATATTGCGCAGGGCTATGAAAAACTGTTTTTT.

This chain links TRBV6-5 with TRBJ1-6; D is uncertain. This CDR3 has 15 amino acids. Trimming removed 0 bases at V and 5 bases at J, with 8 bases between. The germline V gene has CDR1 MNHEY and CDR2 SVGAGI. Here the CDR3 reads CASSYSNANNSPLHF. The CDR3, as DNA: TGTGCCAGCAGTTACTCTAACGCGAATAATTCACCCCTCCACTTT.

In this sample, this clone turned up a few times. V and J are TRBV14 and TRBJ2-3, with D perhaps TRBD1 (5 bases). V lost 0 bases and J lost 4, with 20 bases in between. Per the germline V gene, CDR1 is SGHDN and CDR2 is FVKESK. This CDR3 spans 18 amino acids. CDR3 in amino acids: CASSQERGSRVWADTQYF. Here the CDR3 DNA reads TGTGCCAGCAGCCAAGAGCGCGGTTCCAGGGTCTGGGCAGATACGCAGTATTTT.

The V call is TRBV2, the J call TRBJ1-5, with a weak D call TRBD1 (6 bases). Germline assignment: CDR1 SNHLY and CDR2 FYNNEI. CDR3 length equals 14 residues. Trimming took 7 bases from V and 3 from J, leaving 13 bases between them. Written as DNA, the CDR3 is TGTGCCAGCACCTTGGACAGCGTCAATCAGCCCCAGCATTTT. Protein: CASTLDSVNQPQHF.

This clone was seen only a few times. The chain uses TRBV5-4 and TRBJ2-2; D possibly corresponds to TRBD1 (5 bases). V lost 4 bases, J lost 5 bases, and 15 bases lay in between. Per the germline V gene, CDR1 is SGHNT and CDR2 is YYREEE (reference sequence). The CDR3 contains 15 residues. CDR3 DNA sequence: TGTGCCAGCAGCCCTCAGTGGACAACGACCGGGGAGCTGTTTTTT. The encoded protein is CASSPQWTTTGELFF.

This clone was recorded many times. The chain joins TRBV7-2 to TRBJ2-4; D is perhaps TRBD2 (6 bases). Between the trimmed V and J ends, which lost 0 bases and 12 bases, there was a span of 15 bases. The CDR3 covers 14 residues. Per germline, CDR1 SGHTA and CDR2 FQGNSA. CDR3 in DNA: TGTGCCAGCAGCTTAGCGCATGGAGGGTCTGGTCAGTACTTC. This sequence encodes CASSLAHGGSGQYF.

This clone has more than one count but fewer than ten. The rearrangement links TRBV5-1 to TRBJ2-5, with a possible D match to TRBD1 (6 bases). Germline CDR1 reads SGHRS; CDR2 reads YFSETQ. There are 16 residues in the CDR3. The V end was cut by 0 bases, the J end by 5 bases, with 17 bases between. CDR3 bases: TGCGCCAGCAGCTTGGGAGCAGGGGTTTATGAGGAGACCCAGTACTTC. Its protein is CASSLGAGVYEETQYF.

This rearrangement joins TRBV13 to TRBJ2-5; no reliable D call. This CDR3 is built from 12 residues. V gave up 5 bases and J gave up 2 bases, with 6 bases separating them. CDR1 PRHDT and CDR2 FYEKMQ come from the germline V gene (reference sequence). The chain's CDR3 is CASSLSQETQYF. The CDR3 nucleotides read TGTGCCAGCAGCCTGAGTCAAGAGACCCAGTACTTC.

This clone was detected a few times. The rearrangement links TRBV6-1 to TRBJ2-3, with 8 bases matching TRBD1. After removal of 3 bases from V and 0 bases from J, the junction contained 5 bases not matched to a gene. The CDR3 totals 16 residues. Per germline, CDR1 MNHNS and CDR2 SASEGT. CDR3 in DNA: TGTGCCAGCAGTGACCAGGGGGCGCCCAGCACAGATACGCAGTATTTT. It codes for CASSDQGAPSTDTQYF.